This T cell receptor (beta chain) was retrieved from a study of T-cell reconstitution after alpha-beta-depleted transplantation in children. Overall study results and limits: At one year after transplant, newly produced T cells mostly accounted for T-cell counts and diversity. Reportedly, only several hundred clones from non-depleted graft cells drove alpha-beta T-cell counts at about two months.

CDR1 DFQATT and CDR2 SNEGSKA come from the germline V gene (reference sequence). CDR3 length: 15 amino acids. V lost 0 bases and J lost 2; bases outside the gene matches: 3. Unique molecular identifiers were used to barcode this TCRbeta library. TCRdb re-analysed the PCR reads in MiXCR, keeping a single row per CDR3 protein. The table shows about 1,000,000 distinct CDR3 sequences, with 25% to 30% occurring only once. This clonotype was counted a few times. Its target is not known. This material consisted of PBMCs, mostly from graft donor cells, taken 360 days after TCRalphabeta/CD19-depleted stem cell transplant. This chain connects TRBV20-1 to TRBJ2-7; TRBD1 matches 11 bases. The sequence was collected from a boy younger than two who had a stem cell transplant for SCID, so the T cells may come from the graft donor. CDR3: CSARDGGQGAYEQYF. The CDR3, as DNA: TGCAGTGCTAGAGATGGGGGACAGGGGGCCTACGAGCAGTACTTC.